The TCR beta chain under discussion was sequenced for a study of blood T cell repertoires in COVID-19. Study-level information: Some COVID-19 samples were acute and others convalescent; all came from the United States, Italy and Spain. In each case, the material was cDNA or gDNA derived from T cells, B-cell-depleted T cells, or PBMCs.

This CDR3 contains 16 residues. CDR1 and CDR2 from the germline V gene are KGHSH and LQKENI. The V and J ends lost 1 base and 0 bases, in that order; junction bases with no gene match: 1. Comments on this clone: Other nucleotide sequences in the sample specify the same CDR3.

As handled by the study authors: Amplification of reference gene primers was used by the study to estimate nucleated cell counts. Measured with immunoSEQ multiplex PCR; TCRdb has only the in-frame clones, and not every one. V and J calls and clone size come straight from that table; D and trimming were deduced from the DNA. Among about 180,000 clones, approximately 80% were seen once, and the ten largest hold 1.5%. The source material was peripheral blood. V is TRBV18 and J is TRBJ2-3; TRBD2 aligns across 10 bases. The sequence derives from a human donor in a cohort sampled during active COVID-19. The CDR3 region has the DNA TGTGCCAGCTCACCACTAGCGGGGGGCAGCACAGATACGCAGTATTTT. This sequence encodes CASSPLAGGSTDTQYF.